The 27 T cell receptor beta chains listed next were all sequenced from one sample in a study of blood T cell repertoires in COVID-19 (dated by TCRdb to the early 2020s). The protocol used for the library was the immunoSEQ multiplex PCR assay. The table comes from immuneACCESS by way of TCRdb, which keeps in-frame sequences with V and J called. Part of the clones is missing from these tables; in studies checked, under half for an unresolved V gene and the rest for unknown reasons. Across this sample there are about 2,600 clones, with about nine tenths seen only once. The ten largest clonotypes hold about 17% of the sample. Input material: peripheral blood. Receptors originate from a man aged 70-80 years with active COVID-19.

V is TRBV2 and J is TRBJ2-1, with 9 bases aligning to TRBD1. This CDR3 spans 14 amino acids. Germline lookup yields CDR1 SNHLY and CDR2 FYNNEI. Germline trimming cut 10 bases from V and 4 bases from J; bases unmatched to any gene: 8. CDR3 DNA: TGTGCCACCGAGGAGGGACAGGGTTACAATGAGCAGTTCTTC. This encodes CATEEGQGYNEQFF.

The genes are TRBV6-1 and TRBJ2-1, with TRBD2 as a possible D gene (6 bases). CDR3 length: 16 residues. The V gene's germline CDR1 is MNHNS and CDR2 SASEGT. V was cut by 4 bases and J by 7 bases, with 20 bases left in between. This CDR3 is CASSGLYSGAYNEQFF. The CDR3 DNA is TGTGCCAGCAGTGGATTATATTCGGGAGCTTATAATGAGCAGTTCTTC.

The chain carries TRBV2 and TRBJ2-2; a possible D gene is TRBD2 (6 bases). V lost 7 bases and J 7 bases, leaving 22 bases between the germline ends. The CDR3 runs 16 residues. Germline CDR1 reads SNHLY; CDR2 reads FYNNEI. CDR3 nucleotide sequence: TGTGCCAGCACCCGACAGCTCCCCGGGGGAAACGGGGAGCTGTTTTTT. Protein sequence: CASTRQLPGGNGELFF.

This sequence joins TRBV5-3 and TRBJ2-5; D call uncertain. TRBV5-3 belongs to the ORF category, with a function that is uncertain. Trimming took off 0 bases at V and 2 bases at J, with 8 bases between the two ends. The CDR3 has 14 residues. The CDR3 DNA follows: TGTGCCAGAAGCTTGGAACATCCACAAGAGACCCAGTACTTC. It codes for CARSLEHPQETQYF.

The gene calls are TRBV27 and TRBJ2-2, with TRBD2 identical over 12 bases. Germline-derived CDR1 and CDR2 are MNHEY and SMNVEV (reference sequence). V lost 7 bases and J lost 10; bases outside the gene matches: 7. This CDR3 region has 14 residues. The CDR3 is CASIKLAGGEELFF. The DNA of the CDR3 is TGTGCCAGCATTAAACTAGCGGGGGGCGAGGAGCTGTTTTTT.

The chain is built from TRBV27 and TRBJ1-1; possibly TRBD1 for D (5 bases). Trimming removed 3 bases from V and 9 bases from J, with 20 bases in between. Germline V gives CDR1 MNHEY, CDR2 SMNVEV (reference sequence). The CDR3 totals 15 residues. The CDR3 DNA reads as TGTGCCAGCAGTTTGGGAGGGACTCGCCGTACTAAAGCTTTCTTT. Translation gives CASSLGGTRRTKAFF.

The genes are TRBV4-2 and TRBJ2-1; TRBD2 aligns across 13 bases. With V trimmed by 4 bases and J by 0 bases, 12 bases remained unmatched. In germline, CDR1 is LGHNA, CDR2 YNFKEQ. This CDR3 is built from 20 residues. CDR3 amino acids: CASSRTGLAGKRSSYNEQFF. DNA for the CDR3: TGTGCCAGCAGCCGGACGGGACTAGCGGGAAAAAGGAGCTCCTACAATGAGCAGTTCTTC.

This chain joins TRBV28 and TRBJ1-2; D is perhaps TRBD1 (5 bases). The V gene's germline CDR1 is MDHEN and CDR2 SYDVKM. V was clipped by 10 bases and J by 8 bases, with 20 bases between them. The CDR3 runs 13 residues. CDR3 residues: CATHRPSIGGYTF. The CDR3 coding sequence is TGTGCCACCCACAGGCCGTCGATTGGAGGCTACACCTTC.

This chain uses TRBV7-2 with TRBJ2-5; 8 bases are a match to TRBD2. V dropped 5 bases and J dropped 4; count of bases not matched to a gene: 9. Germline-derived CDR1 and CDR2 are SGHTA and FQGNSA. This CDR3 is 15 amino acids long. In DNA form, the CDR3 reads TGTGCCAGCAGCCTACGGCGGGGGGCCTTAGAGACCCAGTACTTC. The encoded protein is CASSLRRGALETQYF.

The V call is TRBV5-1, the J call TRBJ2-2; 9 bases fit TRBD1. CDR3 length: 15 amino acids. Per the germline V gene, CDR1 is SGHRS and CDR2 is YFSETQ. V shed 9 bases and J 4 bases; nucleotides not matched to a gene: 10. Here the CDR3 reads CATSGTGLGTGELFF. CDR3 DNA sequence: TGCGCCACTTCCGGGACAGGGCTCGGCACCGGGGAGCTGTTTTTT.

This chain links TRBV6-1 with TRBJ2-1, with a weak D call TRBD2 (6 bases). Germline CDR1 is MNHNS and CDR2 is SASEGT. The CDR3 loop spans 17 amino acids. The V end lost 4 bases, the J end lost 6 bases, and 22 bases lay between the germline ends. The CDR3: CASSVYLPGEERNEQFF. The CDR3 DNA sequence: TGTGCCAGCAGTGTCTACCTGCCGGGAGAGGAACGCAATGAGCAGTTCTTC.

Written as DNA, the CDR3 is TGTGCCAGCTCACCGACAGGGGGGGACGAGCAGTACTTC. Protein product: CASSPTGGDEQYF. V gene TRBV18 combines with J gene TRBJ2-7; 9 bases are shared with TRBD1. CDR1 and CDR2 (germline): KGHSH, LQKENI. Losses at the gene ends were 3 bases for V and 5 bases for J; bases not matched to a gene: 2. The CDR3 extends over 13 amino acids. Variable domain in full (rest from reference TRBV18 and TRBJ2-7): NAGVMQNPRHLVRRRGQEARLRCSPMKGHSHVYWYRQLPEEGLKFMVYLQKENIIDESGMPKERFSAEFPKEGPSILRIQQVVRGDSAAYFCASSPTGGDEQYFGPGTRLTVT.

The V gene is TRBV2, the J gene TRBJ2-1; TRBD2 matches at 7 bases. Germline assignment: CDR1 SNHLY and CDR2 FYNNEI. Germline trimming cut 9 bases from V and 3 bases from J; bases unmatched to any gene: 5. This CDR3 has 13 residues. Here the CDR3 DNA reads TGTGCCAGTAGACTAGCAAACTACAATGAGCAGTTCTTC. This gives the protein CASRLANYNEQFF.

CDR3 protein: CASSSGRDYNSPLHF. CDR3 sequence (DNA): TGTGCCAGTAGTTCAGGACGGGACTATAATTCACCCCTCCACTTT. The chain carries TRBV19 and TRBJ1-6, with D uncertain. V lost 5 bases to trimming and J lost 3 bases, with 11 bases between them. Germline V gives CDR1 LNHDA, CDR2 SQIVND (reference sequence). The CDR3 consists of 15 residues.

The V call is TRBV18, the J call TRBJ2-7, with D tentatively TRBD2 (5 bases). Trimming removed 3 bases from V and 3 bases from J, with 12 bases in between. CDR1 and CDR2 from the germline V gene are KGHSH and LQKENI. The CDR3 sequence is 14 residues long. In DNA, the CDR3 is TGTGCCAGCTCACCGGAGGTGGGCAACTACGAGCAGTACTTC. Its translation is CASSPEVGNYEQYF. The complete variable domain, with remaining parts taken from reference TRBV18 and TRBJ2-7, reads NAGVMQNPRHLVRRRGQEARLRCSPMKGHSHVYWYRQLPEEGLKFMVYLQKENIIDESGMPKERFSAEFPKEGPSILRIQQVVRGDSAAYFCASSPEVGNYEQYFGPGTRLTVT.

CDR3 residues: CASSLSEGRDTQYF. The CDR3 DNA reads TGTGCCAGCAGTTTAAGCGAGGGCCGGGATACGCAGTATTTT. The gene calls are TRBV27 and TRBJ2-3, with D perhaps TRBD2 (5 bases). This CDR3 region has 14 residues. V shed 2 bases and J shed 6 bases, with 12 bases lying between them. Germline V gene lookup returns CDR1 MNHEY and CDR2 SMNVEV (reference sequence).

The chain joins TRBV5-1 to TRBJ2-3, with a tentative D call TRBD1 (6 bases). The CDR3 totals 17 residues. V was pared by 0 bases and J by 1 base, with 15 bases between. Germline V gives CDR1 SGHRS, CDR2 YFSETQ. CDR3 sequence (DNA): TGCGCCAGCAGCTTGGTCTCCCGGACAGCGGGCACAGATACGCAGTATTTT. Its translation is CASSLVSRTAGTDTQYF.

The rearrangement uses TRBV6-6 and TRBJ1-5; 9 bases fit TRBD1. The germline gives CDR1 MNHNY, CDR2 SVGAGI (reference sequence). Trimming took 5 bases from V and 4 from J; bases not matched to a gene: 3. The CDR3 is 14 residues long. CDR3 region: CASSTTGGNQPQHF. The CDR3 DNA follows: TGTGCCAGCAGTACGACAGGGGGTAATCAGCCCCAGCATTTT.

The chain joins TRBV5-1 to TRBJ1-1, with 9 bases fitting TRBD1. The J segment lost 4 bases and the V segment lost 0 bases, leaving 1 base of the junction unmatched. Germline CDR1 and CDR2: SGHRS and YFSETQ. The CDR3 is 14 amino acids. The CDR3 is CASSLGGQGTEAFF. For the CDR3, the DNA is TGCGCCAGCAGCTTGGGGGGACAGGGCACTGAAGCTTTCTTT.

This clone was recorded a few times. The chain is built from TRBV11-3 and TRBJ1-1; D might be TRBD1 (5 bases). The CDR3 sequence is 12 residues long. The germline CDR1 and CDR2 sequences are SGHNT and YENEEA. V gave up 6 bases and J gave up 3 bases, with 8 bases separating them. The CDR3 here is CASSQTDTEAFF. In DNA form, the CDR3 reads TGTGCCAGCAGTCAGACAGACACTGAAGCTTTCTTT.

The V gene is TRBV2, the J gene TRBJ1-4; D perhaps matches TRBD1 (6 bases). Germline V gene lookup returns CDR1 SNHLY and CDR2 FYNNEI. The germline V and J ends were trimmed by 6 bases and 5 bases, with 13 bases remaining between them. The CDR3 covers 14 residues. CDR3 nucleotide sequence: TGTGCCAGCAGGGGGACACAGGAAAATGAAAAACTGTTTTTT. Its translation: CASRGTQENEKLFF.

This rearrangement joins TRBV4-2 to TRBJ2-7; D is perhaps TRBD2 (7 bases). Germline values: CDR1 LGHNA, CDR2 YNFKEQ. V gave up 0 bases and J gave up 0 bases, with 12 bases separating them. The CDR3 has 16 residues. CDR3 residues: CASSQDGGGSSYEQYF. The CDR3 nucleotides are TGTGCCAGCAGCCAAGATGGGGGGGGCAGCTCCTACGAGCAGTACTTC.

The genes are TRBV19 and TRBJ2-7; the D gene is possibly TRBD1 (6 bases). This CDR3 is 14 amino acids long. Germline assignment: CDR1 LNHDA and CDR2 SQIVND (reference sequence). Trimming cost V 4 bases and J 2 bases, with 12 bases left between them. The CDR3 is CASSTQGSPYEQYF. The CDR3 DNA reads TGTGCCAGTAGTACACAGGGTAGCCCCTACGAGCAGTACTTC.

The gene calls are TRBV19 and TRBJ1-2; 8 nucleotides line up with TRBD1. Germline V gene lookup returns CDR1 LNHDA and CDR2 SQIVND (reference sequence). V gave up 4 bases and J gave up 7 bases; unmatched junction bases: 8. The CDR3 spans 14 residues. In nucleotides, the CDR3 is TGTGCCAGTAGTAGGAGACAGGGGAGTAGTGGCTACACCTTC. Protein product: CASSRRQGSSGYTF.

The J gene is TRBJ2-7, the V gene TRBV29-1; possibly TRBD1 for D (6 bases). Between the trimmed V and J ends, which lost 5 bases and 5 bases, there was a span of 13 bases. CDR1 is SQVTM and CDR2 is ANQGSEA in the germline V gene. This CDR3 spans 12 amino acids. The CDR3 DNA reads as TGCAGCGTTTCGGTAGGGGGTAACGAGCAGTACTTC. As protein: CSVSVGGNEQYF.

V is TRBV6-6 and J is TRBJ2-7, with 8 bases matching TRBD1. The CDR3 sequence is 14 residues long. With 7 bases clipped from V and 7 bases from J, the junction kept 12 bases outside the gene matches. Germline CDR1 is MNHNY and CDR2 is SVGAGI (reference sequence). The CDR3 protein is CASIPGQGAREQYF. In nucleotides, the CDR3 is TGTGCCAGCATACCCGGGCAGGGGGCTAGGGAGCAGTACTTC.

The gene calls are TRBV9 and TRBJ1-6; weak D call: TRBD1 (5 bases). V was cut by 0 bases and J by 1 base, with 11 bases left in between. Germline CDR1 SGDLS, CDR2 YYNGEE. This CDR3 spans 17 amino acids. In DNA form, the CDR3 reads TGTGCCAGCAGCGTAGGGCAGGGAAGATCCTATAATTCACCCCTCCACTTT. It yields the protein CASSVGQGRSYNSPLHF.